The rows below give T cell receptor beta chains drawn from one sample of a study of T cell repertoires in cytomegalovirus infection. One entry per CDR3 protein results from TCRdb running MiXCR on the reads. The table lists around 490,000 distinct CDR3 sequences, more than 25% of them singletons, with about 13% in the top ten. The sequencing sample was made of PBMCs. Every receptor here comes from a human donor in good health (CMV status not recorded). Some clones in this sample may be carry-over from other donors' samples. Each CDR3 is given with its conserved first and last residue. A D gene is named only where the DNA matches it firmly. Clone size appears in some rows only: once, few, many, or a class for an expanded clone.

J | D | V | size | CDR3 | DNA
TRBJ2-5 | TRBD1 | TRBV12-3/TRBV12-4 | many | CASGTGQGSETQYF | TGTGCCAGCGGCACCGGACAGGGCAGCGAGACCCAGTACTTC
TRBJ1-1 | NA | TRBV7-2 | few | CASSPAGGEGVDFF | TGTGCCAGCAGCCCTGCTGGGGGGGAAGGCGTGGATTTCTTT
TRBJ1-4 | NA | TRBV7-9 | few | CASSPRTAATNEKLFF | TGTGCCAGCAGCCCTCGGACAGCGGCAACTAATGAAAAACTGTTTTTT
TRBJ2-3 | NA | TRBV7-9 | NA | CASSPWESTDTQYF | TGTGCCAGCAGTCCCTGGGAATCCACAGATACGCAGTATTTT
TRBJ2-3 | TRBD2 | TRBV20-1 | NA | CSALLAGGSTDTQYF | TGCAGTGCTCTACTAGCGGGAGGTAGCACAGATACGCAGTATTTT
TRBJ1-5 | NA | TRBV7-9 | NA | CASSLWADSNQPQHF | TGTGCCAGCAGCTTATGGGCTGATAGCAATCAGCCCCAGCATTTT
TRBJ2-3 | TRBD2 | TRBV7-2 | NA | CASSVLAGVQADTQYF | TGTGCCAGCAGCGTCCTAGCGGGAGTTCAGGCAGATACGCAGTATTTT
TRBJ2-5 | TRBD1 | TRBV7-2 | many | CASSLWGQGIETQYF | TGTGCCAGCAGCTTATGGGGACAGGGGATAGAGACCCAGTACTTC
TRBJ2-1 | NA | TRBV7-7 | few | CASSLARGGEQFF | TGTGCCAGCAGTCTAGCGAGGGGTGGAGAGCAGTTCTTC
TRBJ2-1 | NA | TRBV6-5 | NA | CASSQWGNEQFF | TGTGCCAGCAGTCAGTGGGGCAATGAGCAGTTCTTC
TRBJ1-2 | NA | TRBV28 | NA | CASSLIQANYGYTF | TGTGCCAGCAGTTTAATCCAGGCTAACTATGGCTACACCTTC
TRBJ1-1 | NA | TRBV12-3/TRBV12-4 | many | CASSAGRPTEAFF | TGTGCCAGCAGTGCGGGACGTCCGACTGAAGCTTTCTTT
TRBJ1-3 | NA | TRBV11-1 | NA | CASSSTLRGLNSGNTIYF | TGTGCCAGCAGCTCCACTTTACGCGGCCTGAACTCTGGAAACACCATATATTTT
TRBJ2-2 | NA | TRBV6-2/TRBV6-3 | NA | CASSAHLATNTGELFF | TGTGCCAGCAGTGCACATCTAGCGACTAACACCGGGGAGCTGTTTTTT
TRBJ1-2 | NA | TRBV14 | NA | CASSQDPVGGGGDGYTF | TGTGCCAGCAGCCAAGATCCGGTTGGGGGCGGAGGAGATGGCTACACCTTC
TRBJ2-7 | TRBD1 | TRBV7-8 | many | CASSRGTGANEQYF | TGTGCCAGCAGCCGCGGGACAGGGGCCAACGAGCAGTACTTC
TRBJ1-2 | TRBD1 | TRBV19 | NA | CASSPTGTGGSYGYTF | TGTGCCAGTAGTCCCACCGGGACAGGGGGTAGCTATGGCTACACCTTC
TRBJ2-1 | TRBD2 | TRBV7-9 | few | CASSLVIAGGGNEQFF | TGTGCCAGCAGCTTAGTAATAGCGGGAGGAGGCAATGAGCAGTTCTTC
TRBJ1-1 | NA | TRBV3-1 | NA | CASSPTFGNTEAFF | TGTGCCAGCAGCCCCACTTTCGGGAACACTGAAGCTTTCTTT
TRBJ1-4 | NA | TRBV18 | few | CASSVYRSFEKLFF | TGTGCCAGCTCAGTGTACCGAAGTTTTGAAAAACTGTTTTTT
TRBJ1-2 | NA | TRBV7-9 | few | CASSLDPQNYGYTF | TGTGCCAGCAGCTTAGACCCGCAGAACTATGGCTACACCTTC
TRBJ2-5 | NA | TRBV5-1 | NA | CASSFEGPETQYF | TGCGCCAGCAGCTTCGAAGGTCCGGAGACCCAGTACTTC
TRBJ2-7 | TRBD1 | TRBV4-1 | few | CASSQVAGGSYEQYF | TGCGCCAGCAGCCAAGTCGCAGGGGGCTCCTACGAGCAGTACTTC
TRBJ1-2 | NA | TRBV15 | few | CATSRDSDIRGYGYTF | TGTGCCACCAGCAGAGATTCAGACATCCGTGGCTATGGCTACACCTTC
TRBJ1-5 | TRBD1 | TRBV28 | few | CASNIDRGRQPQHF | TGTGCCAGCAATATAGACAGGGGACGCCAGCCCCAGCATTTT
TRBJ2-1 | TRBD2 | TRBV19 | NA | CASSTVLGSGIYNEQFF | TGTGCCAGTAGTACCGTCCTAGGGAGCGGGATTTACAATGAGCAGTTCTTC
TRBJ1-2 | NA | TRBV7-9 | NA | CASSLVALAHPHF | TGTGCCAGCAGCTTAGTGGCATTGGCGCATCCTCACTTC
TRBJ2-7 | TRBD1 | TRBV7-2 | many | CASSSQGTGGAYEQYF | TGTGCCAGCAGCTCGCAGGGGACAGGGGGCGCCTACGAGCAGTACTTC
TRBJ1-3 | NA | TRBV28 | NA | CASSVGGASGNTIYF | TGTGCCAGCAGTGTAGGGGGGGCCTCTGGAAACACCATATATTTT
TRBJ2-5 | NA | TRBV12-3/TRBV12-4 | NA | CASSSPGRWTQYF | TGTGCCAGCAGTTCACCGGGACGCTGGACCCAGTACTTC
TRBJ1-1 | NA | TRBV29-1 | NA | CSVEDGGQMTEAFF | TGCAGCGTTGAAGATGGGGGACAAATGACTGAAGCTTTCTTT
TRBJ1-1 | NA | TRBV4-1 | few | CASSQARSNTEAFF | TGCGCCAGCAGCCAAGCGAGATCGAACACTGAAGCTTTCTTT
TRBJ2-1 | NA | TRBV7-2 | many | CASSLAFTRDNEQFF | TGTGCCAGCAGCTTAGCGTTCACCCGGGACAATGAGCAGTTCTTC
TRBJ2-3 | NA | TRBV12-3/TRBV12-4 | NA | CASRSGAKGDTQYF | TGTGCCAGCAGGTCGGGCGCCAAGGGAGATACGCAGTATTTT
TRBJ2-1 | TRBD2 | TRBV9 | NA | CASSVGGLAGVDEQFF | TGTGCCAGCAGCGTAGGGGGACTAGCGGGAGTTGATGAGCAGTTCTTC
TRBJ2-7 | NA | TRBV3-1 | NA | CASSQGILDDEQYF | TGTGCCAGCAGCCAAGGTATACTGGATGACGAGCAGTACTTC
TRBJ1-1 | NA | TRBV7-6 | many | CASSASGVMNLDTEAFF | TGTGCCAGCAGCGCATCGGGGGTAATGAACTTGGACACTGAAGCTTTCTTT
TRBJ2-7 | NA | TRBV30 | NA | CAWSRGSYEQYF | TGTGCCTGGAGTCGTGGCTCCTACGAGCAGTACTTC